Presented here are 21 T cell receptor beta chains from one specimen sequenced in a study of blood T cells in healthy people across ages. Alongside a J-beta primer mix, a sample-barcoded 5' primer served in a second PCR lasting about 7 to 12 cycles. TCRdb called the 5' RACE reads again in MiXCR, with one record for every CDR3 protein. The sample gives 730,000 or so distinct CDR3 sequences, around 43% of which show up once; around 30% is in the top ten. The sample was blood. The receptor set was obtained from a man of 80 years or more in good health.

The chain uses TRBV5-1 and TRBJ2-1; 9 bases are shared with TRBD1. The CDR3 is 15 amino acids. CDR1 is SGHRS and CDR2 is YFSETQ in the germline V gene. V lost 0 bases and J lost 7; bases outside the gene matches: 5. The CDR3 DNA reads TGCGCCAGCAGCTTGGCCACTGGACAGGGGAATGAGCAGTTCTTC. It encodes CASSLATGQGNEQFF.

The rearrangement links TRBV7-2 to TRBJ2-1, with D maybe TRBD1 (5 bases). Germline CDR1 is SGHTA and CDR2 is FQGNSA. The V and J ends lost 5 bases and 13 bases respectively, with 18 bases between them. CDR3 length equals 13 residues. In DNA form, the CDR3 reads TGTGCCAGCAGCCGCGGTTACCAGGGCAATCAGTTCTTC. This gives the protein CASSRGYQGNQFF.

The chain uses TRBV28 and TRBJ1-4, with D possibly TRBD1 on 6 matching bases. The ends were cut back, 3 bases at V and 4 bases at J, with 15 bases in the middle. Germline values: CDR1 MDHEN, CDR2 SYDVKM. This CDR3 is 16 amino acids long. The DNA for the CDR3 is TGTGCCAGCAGTTTGACGGCAGGGGAAAATAATGAAAAACTGTTTTTT. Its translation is CASSLTAGENNEKLFF. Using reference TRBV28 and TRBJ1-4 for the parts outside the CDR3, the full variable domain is DVKVTQSSRYLVKRTGEKVFLECVQDMDHENMFWYRQDPGLGLRLIYFSYDVKMKEKGDIPEGYSVSREKKERFSLILESASTNQTSMYLCASSLTAGENNEKLFFGSGTQLSVL.

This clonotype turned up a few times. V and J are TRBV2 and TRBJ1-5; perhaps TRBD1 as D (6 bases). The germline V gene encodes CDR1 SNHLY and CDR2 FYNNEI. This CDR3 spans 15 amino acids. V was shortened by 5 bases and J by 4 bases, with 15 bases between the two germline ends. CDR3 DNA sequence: TGTGCCAGCAGTCTGCAGGGGTCGCTAAATCAGCCCCAGCATTTT. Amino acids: CASSLQGSLNQPQHF.

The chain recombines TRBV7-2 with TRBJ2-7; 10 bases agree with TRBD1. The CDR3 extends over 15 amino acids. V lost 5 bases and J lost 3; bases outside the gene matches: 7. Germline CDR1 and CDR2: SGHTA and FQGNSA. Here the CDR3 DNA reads TGTGCCAGCAGCCGGGACAGGGGCGTGAGCTACGAGCAGTACTTC. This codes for CASSRDRGVSYEQYF.

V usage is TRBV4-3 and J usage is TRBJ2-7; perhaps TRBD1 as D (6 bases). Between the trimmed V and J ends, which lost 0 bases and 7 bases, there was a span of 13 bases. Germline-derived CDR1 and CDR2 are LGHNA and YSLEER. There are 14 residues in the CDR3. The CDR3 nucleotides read TGCGCCAGCAGCCAAGAACAGGGTAGGAATGAGCAGTACTTC. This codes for CASSQEQGRNEQYF.

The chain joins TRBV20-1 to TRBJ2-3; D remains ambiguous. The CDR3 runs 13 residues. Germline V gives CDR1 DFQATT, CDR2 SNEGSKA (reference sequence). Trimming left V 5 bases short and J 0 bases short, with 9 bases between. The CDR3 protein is CSAADFSTDTQYF. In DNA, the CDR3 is TGCAGTGCTGCTGACTTCAGCACAGATACGCAGTATTTT.

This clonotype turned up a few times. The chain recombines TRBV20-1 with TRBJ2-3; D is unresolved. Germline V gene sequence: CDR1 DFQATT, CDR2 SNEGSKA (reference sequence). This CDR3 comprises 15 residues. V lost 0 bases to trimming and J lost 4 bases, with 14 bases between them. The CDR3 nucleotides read TGCAGTGCTAGAGATGACGCTCCCAGTTCAGATACGCAGTATTTT. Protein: CSARDDAPSSDTQYF.

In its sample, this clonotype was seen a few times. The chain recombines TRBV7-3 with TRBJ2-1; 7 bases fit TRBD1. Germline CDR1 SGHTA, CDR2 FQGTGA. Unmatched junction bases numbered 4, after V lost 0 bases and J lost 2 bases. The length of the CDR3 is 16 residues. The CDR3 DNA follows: TGTGCCAGCAGCTTAACGGGGACAGTCACCTACAATGAGCAGTTCTTC. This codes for CASSLTGTVTYNEQFF.

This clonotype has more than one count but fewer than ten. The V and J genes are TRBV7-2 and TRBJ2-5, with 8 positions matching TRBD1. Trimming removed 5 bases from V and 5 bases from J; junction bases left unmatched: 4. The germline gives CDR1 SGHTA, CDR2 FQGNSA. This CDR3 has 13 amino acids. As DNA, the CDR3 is TGTGCCAGCAGCCAGTGGGACAGGGAGACCCAGTACTTC. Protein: CASSQWDRETQYF.

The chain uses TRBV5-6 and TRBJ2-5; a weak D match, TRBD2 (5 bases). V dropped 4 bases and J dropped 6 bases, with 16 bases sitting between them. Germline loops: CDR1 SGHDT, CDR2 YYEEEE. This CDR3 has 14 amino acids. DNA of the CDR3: TGTGCCAGCAGCGAATCCGCGGGTACGAAGACCCAGTACTTC. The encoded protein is CASSESAGTKTQYF.

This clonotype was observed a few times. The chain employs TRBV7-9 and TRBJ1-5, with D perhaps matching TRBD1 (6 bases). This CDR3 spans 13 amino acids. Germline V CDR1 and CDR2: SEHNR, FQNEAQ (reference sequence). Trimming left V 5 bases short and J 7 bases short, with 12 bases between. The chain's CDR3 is CASSATGSQPQHF. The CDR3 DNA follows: TGTGCCAGCAGCGCGACAGGTTCCCAGCCCCAGCATTTT.

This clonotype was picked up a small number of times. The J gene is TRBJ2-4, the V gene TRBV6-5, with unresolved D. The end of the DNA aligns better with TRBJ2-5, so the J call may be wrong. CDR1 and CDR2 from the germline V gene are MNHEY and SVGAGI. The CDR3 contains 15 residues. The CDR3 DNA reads TGTGCCAGCAGTTACCTGGGGAAAGGGCAAGAGACCCAGTACTTC. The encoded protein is CASSYLGKGQETQYF.

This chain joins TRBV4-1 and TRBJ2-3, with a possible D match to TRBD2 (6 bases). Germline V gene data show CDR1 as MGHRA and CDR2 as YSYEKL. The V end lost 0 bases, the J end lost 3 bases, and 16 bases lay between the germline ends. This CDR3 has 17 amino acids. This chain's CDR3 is CASSQDSGGVRTDTQYF. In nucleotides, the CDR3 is TGCGCCAGCAGCCAAGATTCGGGCGGGGTCCGGACAGATACGCAGTATTTT.

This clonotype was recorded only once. This CDR3 is CATGGEETQYF. Here the CDR3 DNA reads TGTGCCACTGGGGGAGAAGAGACCCAGTACTTC. The chain combines TRBV11-2 with TRBJ2-5; D tentatively reads TRBD1 or TRBD2 (5 bases each). In germline, CDR1 is SGHAT, CDR2 FQNNGV. The V end lost 10 bases, the J end lost 3 bases, and 9 bases lay between the germline ends. There are 11 residues in the CDR3.

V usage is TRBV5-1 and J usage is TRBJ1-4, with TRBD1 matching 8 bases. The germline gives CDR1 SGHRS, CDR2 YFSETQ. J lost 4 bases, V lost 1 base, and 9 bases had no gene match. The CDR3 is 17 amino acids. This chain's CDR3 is CASSLLPRGLGNEKLFF. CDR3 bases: TGCGCCAGCAGCTTGCTCCCCAGGGGGCTAGGTAATGAAAAACTGTTTTTT. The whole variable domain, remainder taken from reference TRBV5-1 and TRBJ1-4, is KAGVTQTPRYLIKTRGQQVTLSCSPISGHRSVSWYQQTPGQGLQFLFEYFSETQRNKGNFPGRFSGRQFSNSRSEMNVSTLELGDSALYLCASSLLPRGLGNEKLFFGSGTQLSVL.

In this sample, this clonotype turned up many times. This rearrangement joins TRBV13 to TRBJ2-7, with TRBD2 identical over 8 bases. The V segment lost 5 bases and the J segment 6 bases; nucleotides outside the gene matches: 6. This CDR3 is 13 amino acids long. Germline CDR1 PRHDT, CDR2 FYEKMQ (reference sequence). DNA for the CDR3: TGTGCCAGCAGCCCCGGGACTAGTTCCGAGCAGTACTTC. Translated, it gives CASSPGTSSEQYF.

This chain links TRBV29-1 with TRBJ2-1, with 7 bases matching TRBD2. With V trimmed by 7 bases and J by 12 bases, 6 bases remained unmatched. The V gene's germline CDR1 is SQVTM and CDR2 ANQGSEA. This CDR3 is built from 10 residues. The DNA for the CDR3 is TGCAGCGGGGAGGGCTCTGGGCAGTTCTTC. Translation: CSGEGSGQFF.

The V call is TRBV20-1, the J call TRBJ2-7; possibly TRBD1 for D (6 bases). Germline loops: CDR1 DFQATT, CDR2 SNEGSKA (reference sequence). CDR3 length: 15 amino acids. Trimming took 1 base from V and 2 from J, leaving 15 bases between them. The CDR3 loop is CSARAPNHRAYEQYF. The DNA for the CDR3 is TGCAGTGCTAGAGCCCCTAACCACAGGGCCTACGAGCAGTACTTC.

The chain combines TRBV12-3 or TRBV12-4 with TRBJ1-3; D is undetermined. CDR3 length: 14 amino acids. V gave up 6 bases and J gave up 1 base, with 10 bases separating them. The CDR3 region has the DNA TGTGCCAGCAGGCTTCCGGGATCTGGAAACACCATATATTTT. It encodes CASRLPGSGNTIYF.

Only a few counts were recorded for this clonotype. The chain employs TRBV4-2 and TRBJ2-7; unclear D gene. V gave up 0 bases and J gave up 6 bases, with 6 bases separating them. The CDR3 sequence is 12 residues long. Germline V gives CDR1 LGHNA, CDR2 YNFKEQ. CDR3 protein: CASSQDRTEQYF. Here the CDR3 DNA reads TGTGCCAGCAGCCAAGATAGAACCGAGCAGTACTTC.